The TCR beta chain described here comes from a study of lymphopenia after photon versus proton radiotherapy. Whole-study results and caveats: Photon-treated patients lost naive T cells and TCR diversity; proton-treated stayed stable. After lymphocyte nadir, photon-treated repertoires showed oligoclonal expansion, especially CD8+ Temra. Better survival with proton therapy was suggested as possible, not demonstrated.

Here immunoSEQ multiplex PCR was the method, and the copy in TCRdb shows in-frame clones only, minus some. The table records 40,000 to 55,000 clones, more than 85% of them present only once. A remark on this clone: The antigen remains undetermined.

Trimming took 0 bases from V and 5 from J; bases not matched to a gene: 5. Germline CDR1 is SGHRS and CDR2 is YFSETQ. This CDR3 spans 15 amino acids. Material: peripheral blood, obtained from a patient treated with photon-based radiotherapy. V is TRBV5-1 and J is TRBJ1-1, with 9 bases matching TRBD1. This sequence originates from a woman between 35 and 50 years old with cholangiocarcinoma. CDR3 protein: CASSLEIGTGTEAFF. The CDR3 region has the DNA TGCGCCAGCAGCTTGGAGATCGGGACAGGGACTGAAGCTTTCTTT.